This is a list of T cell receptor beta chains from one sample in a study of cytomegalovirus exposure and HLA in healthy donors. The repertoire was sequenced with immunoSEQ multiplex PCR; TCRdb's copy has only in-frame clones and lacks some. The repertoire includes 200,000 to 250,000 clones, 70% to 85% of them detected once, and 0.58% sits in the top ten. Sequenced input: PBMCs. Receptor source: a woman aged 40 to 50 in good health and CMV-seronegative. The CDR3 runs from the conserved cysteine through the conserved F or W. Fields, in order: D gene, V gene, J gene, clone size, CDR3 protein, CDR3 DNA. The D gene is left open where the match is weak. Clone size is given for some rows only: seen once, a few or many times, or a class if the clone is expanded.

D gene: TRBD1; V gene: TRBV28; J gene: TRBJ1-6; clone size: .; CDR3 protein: CASRWDRYNSPLHF; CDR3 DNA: TGTGCCAGCAGATGGGACAGATATAATTCACCCCTCCACTTT
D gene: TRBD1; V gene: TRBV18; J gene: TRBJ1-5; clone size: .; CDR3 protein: CASSQGQGTDQPQHF; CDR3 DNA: TGTGCCAGCTCGCAGGGACAGGGCACGGATCAGCCCCAGCATTTT
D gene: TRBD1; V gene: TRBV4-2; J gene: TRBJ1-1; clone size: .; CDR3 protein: CASSQEGTGAYSEAFF; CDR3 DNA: TGTGCCAGCAGCCAAGAGGGTACAGGGGCATACTCTGAAGCTTTCTTT
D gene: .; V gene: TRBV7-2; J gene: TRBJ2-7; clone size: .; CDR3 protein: CASSSRQASYEQYF; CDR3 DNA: TGTGCCAGCAGCTCTCGACAGGCCTCCTACGAGCAGTACTTC
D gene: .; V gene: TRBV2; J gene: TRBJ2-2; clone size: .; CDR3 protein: CASRAGGELFF; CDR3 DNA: TGTGCCAGCAGGGCAGGCGGGGAGCTGTTTTTT
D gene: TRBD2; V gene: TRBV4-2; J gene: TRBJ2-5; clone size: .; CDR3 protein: CASSQDTSGEQETQYF; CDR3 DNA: TGTGCCAGCAGCCAAGATACTAGCGGGGAACAAGAGACCCAGTACTTC
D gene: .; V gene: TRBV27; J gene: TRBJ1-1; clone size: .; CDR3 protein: CASSLGGLYTEAFF; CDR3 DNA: TGTGCCAGCAGCCTAGGTGGCCTTTACACTGAAGCTTTCTTT
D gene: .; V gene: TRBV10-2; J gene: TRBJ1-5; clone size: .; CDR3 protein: CASSDGPGPQHF; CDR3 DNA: TGCGCCAGCAGTGACGGCCCGGGGCCCCAGCATTTT
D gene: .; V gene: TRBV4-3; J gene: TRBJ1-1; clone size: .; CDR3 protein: CASSQLGGDTEAFF; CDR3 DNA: TGCGCCAGCAGCCAATTGGGAGGGGACACTGAAGCTTTCTTT
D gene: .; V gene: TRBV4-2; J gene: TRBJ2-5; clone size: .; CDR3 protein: CASSRSDRAQETQYF; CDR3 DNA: TGTGCCAGCAGCCGATCGGACAGAGCGCAAGAGACCCAGTACTTC
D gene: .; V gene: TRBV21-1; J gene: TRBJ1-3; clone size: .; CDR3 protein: CASSKPQRTGGNTIYF; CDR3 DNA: TGTGCCAGCAGCAAGCCGCAGAGGACAGGGGGAAACACCATATATTTT
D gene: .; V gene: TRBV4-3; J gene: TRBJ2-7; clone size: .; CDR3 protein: CASSQGSQGTYEQYF; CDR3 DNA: TGCGCCAGCAGCCAAGGGTCTCAGGGGACCTACGAGCAGTACTTC
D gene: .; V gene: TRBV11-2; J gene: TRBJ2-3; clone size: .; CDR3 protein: CASSLGGVDTQYF; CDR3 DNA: TGTGCCAGCAGCCTCGGGGGAGTAGATACGCAGTATTTT
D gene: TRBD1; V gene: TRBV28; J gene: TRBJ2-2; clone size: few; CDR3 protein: CASRRQGLAGELFF; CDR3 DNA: TGTGCCAGCAGGCGACAGGGGTTGGCCGGGGAGCTGTTTTTT
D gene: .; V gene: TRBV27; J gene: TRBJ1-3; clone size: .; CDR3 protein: CASGPPGAGNTIYF; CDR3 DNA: TGTGCCAGCGGTCCACCGGGGGCTGGAAACACCATATATTTT
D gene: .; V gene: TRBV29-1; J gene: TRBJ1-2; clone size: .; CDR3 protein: CSVSGEPNYGYTF; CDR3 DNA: TGCAGCGTTTCAGGTGAGCCTAACTATGGCTACACCTTC
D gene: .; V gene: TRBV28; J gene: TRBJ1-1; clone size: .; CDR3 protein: CASSLTAFMNTEAFF; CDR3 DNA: TGTGCCAGCAGTTTAACCGCGTTCATGAACACTGAAGCTTTCTTT
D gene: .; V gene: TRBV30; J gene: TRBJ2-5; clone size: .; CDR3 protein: CAWSVRGASETQYF; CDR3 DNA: TGTGCCTGGAGTGTACGGGGGGCCAGCGAGACCCAGTACTTC
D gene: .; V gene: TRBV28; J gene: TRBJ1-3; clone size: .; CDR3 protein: CASTKPAGTGNTIYF; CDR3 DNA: TGTGCCAGCACTAAACCCGCGGGAACTGGAAACACCATATATTTT
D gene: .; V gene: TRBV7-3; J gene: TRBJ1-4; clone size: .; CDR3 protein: CATGLGAAPNEKLFF; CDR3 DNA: TGTGCCACCGGTTTAGGGGCCGCTCCTAATGAAAAACTGTTTTTT
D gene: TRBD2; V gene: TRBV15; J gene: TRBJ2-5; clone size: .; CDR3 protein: CATRRGGRGVRETQYF; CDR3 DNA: TGTGCCACCAGAAGAGGCGGGAGAGGGGTGCGAGAGACCCAGTACTTC
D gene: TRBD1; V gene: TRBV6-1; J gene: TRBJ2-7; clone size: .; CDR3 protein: CASSVWGQPAYEQYF; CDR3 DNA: TGTGCCAGCAGTGTCTGGGGACAGCCAGCCTACGAGCAGTACTTC
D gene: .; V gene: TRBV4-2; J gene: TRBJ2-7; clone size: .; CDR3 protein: CASSRVGDNEQYF; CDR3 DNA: TGTGCCAGCAGCCGGGTAGGGGACAACGAGCAGTACTTC
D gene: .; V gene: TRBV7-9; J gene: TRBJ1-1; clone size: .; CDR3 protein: CASSAKWGHRSEAFF; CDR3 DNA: TGTGCCAGCAGCGCAAAGTGGGGGCATCGCTCTGAAGCTTTCTTT
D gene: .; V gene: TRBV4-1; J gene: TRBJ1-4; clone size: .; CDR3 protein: CASSQDNLGGKLFF; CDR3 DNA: TGCGCCAGCAGCCAAGACAACCTCGGGGGAAAACTGTTTTTT
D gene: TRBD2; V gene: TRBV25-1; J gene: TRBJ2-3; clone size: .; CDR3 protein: CASSGWRGGTDTQYF; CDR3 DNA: TGTGCCAGCAGTGGATGGCGGGGGGGCACAGATACGCAGTATTTT
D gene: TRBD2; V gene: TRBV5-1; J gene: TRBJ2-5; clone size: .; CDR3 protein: CASSLGLAGGPIQYF; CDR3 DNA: TGCGCCAGCAGCCTGGGACTAGCGGGGGGGCCGATCCAGTACTTC
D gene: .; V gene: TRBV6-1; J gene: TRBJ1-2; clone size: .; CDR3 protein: CASTEGPGRGGYTF; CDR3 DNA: TGTGCCAGCACCGAGGGGCCGGGTCGGGGGGGCTACACCTTC
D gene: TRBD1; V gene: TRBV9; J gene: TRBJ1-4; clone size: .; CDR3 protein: CASSSPRTGGLSNEKLFF; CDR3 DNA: TGTGCCAGCAGCTCACCCCGGACAGGGGGCTTAAGTAATGAAAAACTGTTTTTT
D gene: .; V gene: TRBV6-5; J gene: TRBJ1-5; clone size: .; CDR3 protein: CASSYTHNSNQPQHF; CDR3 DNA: TGTGCCAGCAGTTACACACACAACAGCAATCAGCCCCAGCATTTT
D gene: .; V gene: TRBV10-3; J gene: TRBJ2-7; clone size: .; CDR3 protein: CAISESRSAPSYEQYF; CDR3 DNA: TGTGCCATCAGTGAGTCGAGGTCAGCTCCGTCCTACGAGCAGTACTTC
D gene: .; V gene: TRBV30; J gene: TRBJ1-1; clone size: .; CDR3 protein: CSTGHNTEAFF; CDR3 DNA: TGTTCGACGGGACATAACACTGAAGCTTTCTTT
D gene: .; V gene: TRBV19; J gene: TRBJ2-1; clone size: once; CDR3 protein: CASSIVSALRGGEQFF; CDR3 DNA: TGTGCCAGTAGTATAGTGTCGGCGCTCCGCGGCGGTGAGCAGTTCTTC
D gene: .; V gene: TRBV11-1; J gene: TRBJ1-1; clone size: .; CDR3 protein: CASSLSRQVFGTEAFF; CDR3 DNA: TGTGCCAGCAGCTTATCCCGACAGGTGTTTGGCACTGAAGCTTTCTTT